This T cell receptor beta chain is from a study of T cells expressing NK-cell markers. Background on the study: Each TCR beta repertoire originated in sorted T cells that were CD3+CD56+NKG2C+, CD3+CD56+NKG2C- or CD3+CD56-NKG2C+. Of eight sequenced donors, seven were HCMV-seropositive and one HCMV-seronegative.

This CDR3 region has 13 residues. Germline values: CDR1 SGHRS, CDR2 YFSETQ. As the method of synthesis, 5'RACE template switching with UMIs yielded TCR beta cDNA. TCRdb reprocessed the 5' RACE reads; each CDR3 protein has one entry and no DNA is given. Recorded for this sample: some 600,000 distinct CDR3 sequences. Study observations and caveats: Similarly, these clonotypes led the CD3+CD56-NKG2C+ fraction as well in a handful of donors.

As for this clonotype: Its target is unknown.

The V call is TRBV5-1, the J call TRBJ2-5. Sequenced material: blood T cells: a sorted CD56 or NKG2C T cell subset, CD4+ or CD8+ T cells, or bulk PBMC T cells (not recorded which). The sequence was collected from a man between 18 and 29 years old in good health. CDR3 in amino acids: CASSRTQSQTQYF.